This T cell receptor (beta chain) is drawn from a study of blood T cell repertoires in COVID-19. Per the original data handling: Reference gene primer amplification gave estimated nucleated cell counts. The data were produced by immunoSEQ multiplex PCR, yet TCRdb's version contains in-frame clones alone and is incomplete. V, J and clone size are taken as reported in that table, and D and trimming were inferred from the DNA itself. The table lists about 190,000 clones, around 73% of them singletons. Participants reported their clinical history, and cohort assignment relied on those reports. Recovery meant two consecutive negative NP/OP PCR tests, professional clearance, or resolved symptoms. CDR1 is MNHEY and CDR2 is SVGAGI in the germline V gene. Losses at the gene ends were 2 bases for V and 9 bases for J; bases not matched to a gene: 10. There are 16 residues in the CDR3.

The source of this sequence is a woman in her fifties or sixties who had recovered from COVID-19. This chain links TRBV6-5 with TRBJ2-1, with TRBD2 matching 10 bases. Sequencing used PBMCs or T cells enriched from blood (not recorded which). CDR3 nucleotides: TGTGCCAGCAGTTACGCGAGGCTAGCGGGAGTAGGTGAGCAGTTCTTC. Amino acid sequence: CASSYARLAGVGEQFF.